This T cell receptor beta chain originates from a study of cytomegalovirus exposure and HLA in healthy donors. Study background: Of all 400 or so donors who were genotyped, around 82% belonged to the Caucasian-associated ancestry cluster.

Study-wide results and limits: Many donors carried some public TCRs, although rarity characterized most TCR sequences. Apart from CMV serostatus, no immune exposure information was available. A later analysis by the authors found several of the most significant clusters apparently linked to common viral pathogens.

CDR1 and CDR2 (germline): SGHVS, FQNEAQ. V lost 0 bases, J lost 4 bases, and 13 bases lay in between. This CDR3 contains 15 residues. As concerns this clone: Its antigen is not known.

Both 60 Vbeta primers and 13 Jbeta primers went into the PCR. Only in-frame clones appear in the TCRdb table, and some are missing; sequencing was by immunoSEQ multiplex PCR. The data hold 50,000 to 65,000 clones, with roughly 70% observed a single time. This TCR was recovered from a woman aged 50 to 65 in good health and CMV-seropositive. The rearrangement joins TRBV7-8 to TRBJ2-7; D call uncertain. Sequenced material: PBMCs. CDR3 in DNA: TGTGCCAGCAGCTTAGCCTCCAGGATCGCGTACGAGCAGTACTTC. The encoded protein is CASSLASRIAYEQYF.